The TCR beta chain under discussion was sequenced for a study of blood T cells in healthy people across ages. Sample-barcoded 5' priming and a J-beta primer mix drove a second PCR of roughly 6 to 12 cycles. Each single sample gave us at least 2.5 million CDR3-containing paired-end reads. From the 5' RACE reads, TCRdb called clonotypes with MiXCR, one entry per CDR3 protein. The table has some 850,000 distinct CDR3 sequences, roughly 25% seen once. Study-wide points: It was found that TCR beta diversity correlated strongly with the percentage of naive T cells. Both naive CD4+ cell counts and diversity were greater in long-lived donors than in aged donors.

Note on this clonotype: No antigen is known for it.

Another study also made use of these data, one on T cells of mothers and their children. That report notes: Every mother produced more than 8.5 million TCR beta CDR3 reads, whereas every child provided about 3 million.

The clonotype originates from a boy under 18 in good health. The sequencing sample was made of blood.

The CDR3 DNA follows: TGTGCCAGCAGTCTGTCTAGCCTCCAAGAGACCCAGTACTTC. Amino acids: CASSLSSLQETQYF. The rearrangement uses TRBV6-1 and TRBJ2-5; possible D gene TRBD2, 5 bases. V was clipped by 5 bases and J by 1 base, with 11 bases between them. This CDR3 comprises 14 residues. Germline assignment: CDR1 MNHNS and CDR2 SASEGT.